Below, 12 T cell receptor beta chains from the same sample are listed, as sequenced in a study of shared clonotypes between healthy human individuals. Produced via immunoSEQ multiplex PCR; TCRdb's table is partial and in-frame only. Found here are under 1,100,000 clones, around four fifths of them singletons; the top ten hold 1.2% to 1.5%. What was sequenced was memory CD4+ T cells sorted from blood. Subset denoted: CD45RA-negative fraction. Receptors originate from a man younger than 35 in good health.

The CDR3 region is CASSPRRNQPQHF. CDR3 coding DNA: TGCGCCAGCAGCCCGCGCCGCAATCAGCCCCAGCATTTT. This chain connects TRBV4-1 to TRBJ1-5; D gene ambiguous. Trimming left V 4 bases short and J 2 bases short, with 6 bases between. This CDR3 is 13 amino acids long. Germline CDR1 and CDR2: MGHRA and YSYEKL.

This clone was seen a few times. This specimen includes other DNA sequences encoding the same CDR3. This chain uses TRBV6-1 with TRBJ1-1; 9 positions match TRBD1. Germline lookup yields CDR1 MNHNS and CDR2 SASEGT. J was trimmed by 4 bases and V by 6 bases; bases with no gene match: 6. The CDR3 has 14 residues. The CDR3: CASRDRGGSTEAFF. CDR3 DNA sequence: TGTGCCAGCAGGGACAGGGGCGGGAGCACTGAAGCTTTCTTT.

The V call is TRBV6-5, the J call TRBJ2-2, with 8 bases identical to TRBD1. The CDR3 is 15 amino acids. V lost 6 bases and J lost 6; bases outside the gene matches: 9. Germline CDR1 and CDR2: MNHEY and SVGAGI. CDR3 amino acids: CASRDDLGQAGELFF. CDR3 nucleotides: TGTGCCAGCAGAGATGACCTGGGACAGGCCGGGGAGCTGTTTTTT.

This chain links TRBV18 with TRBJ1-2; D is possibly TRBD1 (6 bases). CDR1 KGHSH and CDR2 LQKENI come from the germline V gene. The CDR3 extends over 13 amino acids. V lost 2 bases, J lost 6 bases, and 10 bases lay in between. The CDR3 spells CASSPTGSDGYTF. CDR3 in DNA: TGTGCCAGCTCACCAACAGGGTCCGATGGCTACACCTTC. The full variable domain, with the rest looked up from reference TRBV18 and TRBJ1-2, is NAGVMQNPRHLVRRRGQEARLRCSPMKGHSHVYWYRQLPEEGLKFMVYLQKENIIDESGMPKERFSAEFPKEGPSILRIQQVVRGDSAAYFCASSPTGSDGYTFGSGTRLTVV.

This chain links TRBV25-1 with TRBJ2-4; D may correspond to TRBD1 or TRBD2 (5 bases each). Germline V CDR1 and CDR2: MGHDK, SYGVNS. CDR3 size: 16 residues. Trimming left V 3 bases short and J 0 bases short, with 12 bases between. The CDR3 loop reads CASSEGVQGAKNIQYF. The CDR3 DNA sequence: TGTGCCAGCAGTGAGGGGGTCCAGGGAGCCAAAAACATTCAGTACTTC. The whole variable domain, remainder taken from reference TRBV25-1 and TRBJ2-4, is EADIYQTPRYLVIGTGKKITLECSQTMGHDKMYWYQQDPGMELHLIHYSYGVNSTEKGDLSSESTVSRIRTEHFPLTLESARPSHTSQYLCASSEGVQGAKNIQYFGAGTRLSVL.

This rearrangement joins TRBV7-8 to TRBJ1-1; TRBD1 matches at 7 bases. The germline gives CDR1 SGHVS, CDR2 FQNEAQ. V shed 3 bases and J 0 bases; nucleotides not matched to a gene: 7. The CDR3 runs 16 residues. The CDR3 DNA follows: TGTGCCAGCAGCTTTTGGGGCAGGGGGATGAACACTGAAGCTTTCTTT. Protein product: CASSFWGRGMNTEAFF.

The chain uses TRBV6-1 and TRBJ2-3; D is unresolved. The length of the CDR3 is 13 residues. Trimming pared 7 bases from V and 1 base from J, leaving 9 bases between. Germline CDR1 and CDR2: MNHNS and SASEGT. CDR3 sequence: CASISPGTDTQYF. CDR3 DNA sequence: TGTGCCAGCATTAGTCCAGGCACAGATACGCAGTATTTT.

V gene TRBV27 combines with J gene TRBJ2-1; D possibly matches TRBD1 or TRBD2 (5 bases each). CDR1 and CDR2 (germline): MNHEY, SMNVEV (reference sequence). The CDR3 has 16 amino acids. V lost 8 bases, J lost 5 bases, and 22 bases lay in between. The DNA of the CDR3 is TGTGCCAGCGAGTCCCAGAGGGAGAAGGGACACAATGAGCAGTTCTTC. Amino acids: CASESQREKGHNEQFF.

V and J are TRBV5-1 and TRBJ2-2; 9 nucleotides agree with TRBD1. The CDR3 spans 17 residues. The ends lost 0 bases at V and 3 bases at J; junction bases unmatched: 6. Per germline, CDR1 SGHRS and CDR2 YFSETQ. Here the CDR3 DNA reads TGCGCCAGCAGCTTGGCCCAGGACAGGGGCTACACCGGGGAGCTGTTTTTT. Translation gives CASSLAQDRGYTGELFF.

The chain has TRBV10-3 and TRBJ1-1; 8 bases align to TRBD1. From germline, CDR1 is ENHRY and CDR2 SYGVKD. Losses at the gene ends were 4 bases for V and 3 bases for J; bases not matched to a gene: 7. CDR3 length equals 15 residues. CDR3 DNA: TGTGCCATCAGTGGAATGACAGGGGTCGACACTGAAGCTTTCTTT. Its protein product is CAISGMTGVDTEAFF.

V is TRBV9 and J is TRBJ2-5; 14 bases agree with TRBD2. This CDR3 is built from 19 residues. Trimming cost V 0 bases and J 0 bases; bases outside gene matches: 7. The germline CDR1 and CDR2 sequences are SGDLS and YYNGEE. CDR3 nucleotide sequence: TGTGCCAGCAGCGTAGGGACTAGCGGGGGGACCGGTAACCAAGAGACCCAGTACTTC. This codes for CASSVGTSGGTGNQETQYF.

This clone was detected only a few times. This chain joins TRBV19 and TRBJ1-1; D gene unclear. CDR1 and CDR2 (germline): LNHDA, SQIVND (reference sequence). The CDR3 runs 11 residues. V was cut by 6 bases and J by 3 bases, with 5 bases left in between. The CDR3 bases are TGTGCCAGTAGCGACTACACTGAAGCTTTCTTT. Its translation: CASSDYTEAFF.